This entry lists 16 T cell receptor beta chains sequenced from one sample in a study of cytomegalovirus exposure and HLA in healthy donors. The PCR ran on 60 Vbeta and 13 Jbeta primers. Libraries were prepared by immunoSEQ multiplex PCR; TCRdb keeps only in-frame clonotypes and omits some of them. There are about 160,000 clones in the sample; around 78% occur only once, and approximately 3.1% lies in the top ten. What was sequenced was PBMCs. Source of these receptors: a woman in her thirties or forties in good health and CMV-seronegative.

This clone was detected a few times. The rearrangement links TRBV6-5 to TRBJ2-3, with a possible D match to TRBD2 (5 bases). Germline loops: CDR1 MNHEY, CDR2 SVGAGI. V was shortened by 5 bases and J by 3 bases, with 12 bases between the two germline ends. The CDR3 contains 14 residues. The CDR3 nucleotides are TGTGCCAGCAGTCCAGGCAGGAGGACAGATACGCAGTATTTT. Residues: CASSPGRRTDTQYF.

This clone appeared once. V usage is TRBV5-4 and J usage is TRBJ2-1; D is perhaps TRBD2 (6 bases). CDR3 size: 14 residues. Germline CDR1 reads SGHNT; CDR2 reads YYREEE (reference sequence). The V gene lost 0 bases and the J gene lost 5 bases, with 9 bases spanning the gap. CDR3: CASSLALAHNEQFF. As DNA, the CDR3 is TGTGCCAGCAGCTTGGCACTAGCCCACAATGAGCAGTTCTTC.

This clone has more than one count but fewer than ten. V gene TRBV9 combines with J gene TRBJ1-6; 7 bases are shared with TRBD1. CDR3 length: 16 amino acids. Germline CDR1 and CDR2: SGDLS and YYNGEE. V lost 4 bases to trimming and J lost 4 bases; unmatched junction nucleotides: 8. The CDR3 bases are TGTGCCAGCAGCCTACGGGACAGCACTTATAATTCACCCCTCCACTTT. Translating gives CASSLRDSTYNSPLHF.

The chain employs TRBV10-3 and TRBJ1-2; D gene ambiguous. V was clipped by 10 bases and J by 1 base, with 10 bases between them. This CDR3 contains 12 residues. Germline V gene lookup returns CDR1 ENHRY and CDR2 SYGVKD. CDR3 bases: TGTGCCACGCGACGGGTTAACTATGGCTACACCTTC. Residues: CATRRVNYGYTF.

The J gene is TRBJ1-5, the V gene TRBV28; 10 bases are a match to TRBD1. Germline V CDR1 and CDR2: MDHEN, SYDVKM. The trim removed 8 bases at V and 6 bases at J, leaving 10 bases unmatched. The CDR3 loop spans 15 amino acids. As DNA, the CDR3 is TGTGCCAGCGGGGGACAGGGGAACGGAGGTCAGCCCCAGCATTTT. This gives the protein CASGGQGNGGQPQHF.

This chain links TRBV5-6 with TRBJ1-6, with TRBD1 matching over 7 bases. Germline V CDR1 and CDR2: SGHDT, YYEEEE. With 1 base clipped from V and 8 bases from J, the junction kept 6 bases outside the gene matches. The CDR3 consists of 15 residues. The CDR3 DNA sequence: TGTGCCAGCAGCTTGATCCAAACAGGGGATTCACCCCTCCACTTT. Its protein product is CASSLIQTGDSPLHF.

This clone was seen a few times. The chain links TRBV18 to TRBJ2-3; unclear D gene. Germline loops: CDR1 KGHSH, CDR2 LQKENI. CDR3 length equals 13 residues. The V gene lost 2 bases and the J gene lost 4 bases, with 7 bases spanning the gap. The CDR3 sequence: CASSPTESDTQYF. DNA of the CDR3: TGTGCCAGCTCACCAACGGAGTCAGATACGCAGTATTTT.

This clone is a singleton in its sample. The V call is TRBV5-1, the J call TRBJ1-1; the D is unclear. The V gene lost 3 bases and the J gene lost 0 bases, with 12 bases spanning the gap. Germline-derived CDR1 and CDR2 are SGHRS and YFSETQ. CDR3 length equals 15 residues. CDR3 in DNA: TGCGCCAGCAGCTACGCCACAGTCATGAACACTGAAGCTTTCTTT. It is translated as CASSYATVMNTEAFF. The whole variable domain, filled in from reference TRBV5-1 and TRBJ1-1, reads KAGVTQTPRYLIKTRGQQVTLSCSPISGHRSVSWYQQTPGQGLQFLFEYFSETQRNKGNFPGRFSGRQFSNSRSEMNVSTLELGDSALYLCASSYATVMNTEAFFGQGTRLTVV.

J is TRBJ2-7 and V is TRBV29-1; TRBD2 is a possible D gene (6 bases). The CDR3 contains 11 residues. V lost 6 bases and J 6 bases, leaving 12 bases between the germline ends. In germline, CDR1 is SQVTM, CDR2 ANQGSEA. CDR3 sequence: CSVAGKTEQYF. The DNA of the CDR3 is TGCAGCGTGGCGGGGAAAACCGAGCAGTACTTC.

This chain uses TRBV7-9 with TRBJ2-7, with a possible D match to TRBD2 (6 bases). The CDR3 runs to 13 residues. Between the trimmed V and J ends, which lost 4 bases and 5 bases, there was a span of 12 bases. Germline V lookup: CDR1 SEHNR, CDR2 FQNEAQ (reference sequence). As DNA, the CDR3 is TGTGCCAGCAGCTCAAGCGGAGGGGACGAGCAGTACTTC. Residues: CASSSSGGDEQYF.

The CDR3 spells CASRESGSYEQYF. CDR3 nucleotides: TGTGCCAGCAGGGAGTCGGGCTCCTACGAGCAGTACTTC. V gene TRBV6-5 combines with J gene TRBJ2-7; no firm D call. V gave up 6 bases and J gave up 0 bases, with 9 bases separating them. Germline lookup yields CDR1 MNHEY and CDR2 SVGAGI. CDR3 length: 13 amino acids.

CDR3 sequence reads: CASSWRDREDYGYTF. DNA of the CDR3: TGCGCCAGCAGCTGGAGGGACAGGGAGGACTATGGCTACACCTTC. The chain links TRBV5-1 to TRBJ1-2; 9 nucleotides match TRBD1. V was pared by 3 bases and J by 3 bases, with 6 bases of the junction left unmatched. Germline V gene sequence: CDR1 SGHRS, CDR2 YFSETQ. CDR3 length equals 15 residues.

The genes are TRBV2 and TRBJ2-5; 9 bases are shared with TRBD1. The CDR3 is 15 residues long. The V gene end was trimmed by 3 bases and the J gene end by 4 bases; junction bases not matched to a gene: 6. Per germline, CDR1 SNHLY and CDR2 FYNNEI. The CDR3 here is CASSDGTGMVETQYF. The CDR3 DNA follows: TGTGCCAGCAGTGACGGGACAGGGATGGTAGAGACCCAGTACTTC.

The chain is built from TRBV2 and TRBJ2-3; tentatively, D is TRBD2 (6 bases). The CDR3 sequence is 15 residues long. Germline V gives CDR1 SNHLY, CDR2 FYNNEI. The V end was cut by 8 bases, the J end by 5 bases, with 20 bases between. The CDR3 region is CASGGGGATGDTQYF. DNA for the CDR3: TGTGCCAGCGGGGGAGGCGGGGCGACGGGAGATACGCAGTATTTT.

CDR3 coding DNA: TGTGCCACTCGGCGGGGGGTGAAGAATGAAAAACTGTTTTTT. Protein product: CATRRGVKNEKLFF. The rearrangement uses TRBV27 and TRBJ1-4; tentative D call: TRBD1 (5 bases). Germline-derived CDR1 and CDR2 are MNHEY and SMNVEV (reference sequence). The CDR3 extends over 14 amino acids. V was pared by 10 bases and J by 5 bases, with 17 bases between. Drawing the rest from reference TRBV27 and TRBJ1-4, the complete variable domain is EAQVTQNPRYLITVTGKKLTVTCSQNMNHEYMSWYRQDPGLGLRQIYYSMNVEVTDKGDVPEGYKVSRKEKRNFPLILESPSPNQTSLYFCATRRGVKNEKLFFGSGTQLSVL.

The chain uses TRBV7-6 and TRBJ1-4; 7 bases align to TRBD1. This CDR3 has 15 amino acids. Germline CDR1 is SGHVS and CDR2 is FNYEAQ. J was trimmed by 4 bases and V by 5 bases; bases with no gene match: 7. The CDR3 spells CASSPETGFNEKLFF. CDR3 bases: TGTGCCAGCAGCCCCGAGACAGGGTTTAATGAAAAACTGTTTTTT.